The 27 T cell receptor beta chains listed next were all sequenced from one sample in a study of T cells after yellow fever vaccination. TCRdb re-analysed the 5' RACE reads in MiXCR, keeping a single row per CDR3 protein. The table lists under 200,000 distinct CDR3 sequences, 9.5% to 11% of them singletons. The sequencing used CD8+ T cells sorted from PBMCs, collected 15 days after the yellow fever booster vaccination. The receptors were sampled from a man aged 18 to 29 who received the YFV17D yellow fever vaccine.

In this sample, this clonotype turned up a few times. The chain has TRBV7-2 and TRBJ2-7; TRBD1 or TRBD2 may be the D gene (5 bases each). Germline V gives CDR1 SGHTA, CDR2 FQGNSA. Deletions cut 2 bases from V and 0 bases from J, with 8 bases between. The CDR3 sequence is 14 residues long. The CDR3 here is CASSLSGASYEQYV. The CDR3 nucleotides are TGTGCCAGCAGCTTATCCGGGGCCTCCTACGAGCAGTACGTC.

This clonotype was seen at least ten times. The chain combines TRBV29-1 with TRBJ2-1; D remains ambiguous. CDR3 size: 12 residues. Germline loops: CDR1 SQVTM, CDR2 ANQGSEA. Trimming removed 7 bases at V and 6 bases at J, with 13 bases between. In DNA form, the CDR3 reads TGCAGCGCCCAGATCTCGGGCAATGAGCAGTTCTTC. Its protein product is CSAQISGNEQFF.

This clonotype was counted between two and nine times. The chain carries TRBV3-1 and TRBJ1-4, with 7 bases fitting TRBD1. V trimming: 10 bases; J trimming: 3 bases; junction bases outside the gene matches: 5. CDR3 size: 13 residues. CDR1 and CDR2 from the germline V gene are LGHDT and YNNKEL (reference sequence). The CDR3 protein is CATKGASNEKLFF. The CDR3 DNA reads TGTGCCACAAAGGGGGCTTCTAATGAAAAACTGTTTTTT.

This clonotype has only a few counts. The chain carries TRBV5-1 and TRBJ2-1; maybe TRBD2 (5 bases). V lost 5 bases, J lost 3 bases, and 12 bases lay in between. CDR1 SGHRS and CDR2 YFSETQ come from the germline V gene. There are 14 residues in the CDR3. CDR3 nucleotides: TGCGCCAGCAGGCCAGGACTTGTCTACAATGAGCAGTTCTTC. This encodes CASRPGLVYNEQFF.

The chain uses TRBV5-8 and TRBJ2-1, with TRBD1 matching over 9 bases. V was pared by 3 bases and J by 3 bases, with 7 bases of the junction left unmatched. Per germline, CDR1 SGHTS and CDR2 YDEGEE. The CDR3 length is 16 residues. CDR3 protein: CASSYGTGYYYNEQFF. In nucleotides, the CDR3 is TGTGCCAGCAGCTACGGGACAGGGTATTACTACAATGAGCAGTTCTTC.

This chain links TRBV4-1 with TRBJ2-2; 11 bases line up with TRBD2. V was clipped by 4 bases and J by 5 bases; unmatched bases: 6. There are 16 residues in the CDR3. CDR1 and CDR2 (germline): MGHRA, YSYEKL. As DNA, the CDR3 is TGCGCCAGCAGCCTTCTAGCGGGGGGCATAACCGGGGAGCTGTTTTTT. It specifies CASSLLAGGITGELFF.

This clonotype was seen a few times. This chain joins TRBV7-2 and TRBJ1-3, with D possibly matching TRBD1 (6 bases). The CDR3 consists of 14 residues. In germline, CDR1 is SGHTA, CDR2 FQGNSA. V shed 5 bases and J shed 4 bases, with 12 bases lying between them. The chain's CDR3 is CASSEGGLGNTIYF. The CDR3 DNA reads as TGTGCCAGCAGCGAGGGGGGCCTCGGAAACACCATATATTTT.

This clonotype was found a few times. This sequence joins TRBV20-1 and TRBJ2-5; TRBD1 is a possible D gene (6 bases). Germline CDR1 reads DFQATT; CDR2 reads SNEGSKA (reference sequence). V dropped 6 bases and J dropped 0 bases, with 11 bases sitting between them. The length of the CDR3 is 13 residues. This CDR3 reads CSARDMYQETQYF. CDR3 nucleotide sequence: TGCAGTGCACGGGACATGTACCAAGAGACCCAGTACTTC.

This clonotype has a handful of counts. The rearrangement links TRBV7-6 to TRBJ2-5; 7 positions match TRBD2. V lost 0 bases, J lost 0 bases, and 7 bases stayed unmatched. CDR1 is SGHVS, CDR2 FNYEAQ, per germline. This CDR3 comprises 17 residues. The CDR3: CASSLAGGKTYQETQYF. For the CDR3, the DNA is TGTGCCAGCAGCTTAGCGGGGGGGAAAACGTACCAAGAGACCCAGTACTTC. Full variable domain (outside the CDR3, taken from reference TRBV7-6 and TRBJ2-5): GAGVSQSPRYKVTKRGQDVALRCDPISGHVSLYWYRQALGQGPEFLTYFNYEAQQDKSGLPNDRFSAERPEGSISTLTIQRTEQRDSAMYRCASSLAGGKTYQETQYFGPGTRLLVL.

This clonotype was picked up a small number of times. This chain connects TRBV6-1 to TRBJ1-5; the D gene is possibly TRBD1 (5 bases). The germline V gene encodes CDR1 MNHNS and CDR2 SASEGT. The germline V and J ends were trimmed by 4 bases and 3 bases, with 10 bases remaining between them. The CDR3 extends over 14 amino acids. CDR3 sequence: CASSVRGINQPQHF. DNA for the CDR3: TGTGCCAGCAGTGTTAGGGGAATCAATCAGCCCCAGCATTTT.

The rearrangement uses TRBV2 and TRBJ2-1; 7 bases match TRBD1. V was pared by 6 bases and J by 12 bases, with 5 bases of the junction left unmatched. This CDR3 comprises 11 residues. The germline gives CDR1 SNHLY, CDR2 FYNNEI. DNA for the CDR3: TGTGCCAGCAGGAGGACAGGTGGGCAGTTCTTC. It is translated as CASRRTGGQFF.

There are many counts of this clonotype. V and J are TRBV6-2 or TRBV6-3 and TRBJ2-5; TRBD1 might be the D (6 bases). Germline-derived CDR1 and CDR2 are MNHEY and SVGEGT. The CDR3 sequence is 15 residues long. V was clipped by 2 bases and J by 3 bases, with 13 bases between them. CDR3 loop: CASSYVGAGKETQYF. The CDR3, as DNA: TGTGCCAGCAGTTACGTGGGGGCCGGTAAAGAGACCCAGTACTTC.

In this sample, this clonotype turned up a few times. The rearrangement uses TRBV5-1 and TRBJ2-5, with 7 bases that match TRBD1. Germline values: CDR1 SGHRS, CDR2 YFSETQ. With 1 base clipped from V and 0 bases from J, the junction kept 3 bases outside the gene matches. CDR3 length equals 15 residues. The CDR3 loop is CASSLKGAYQETQYF. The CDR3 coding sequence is TGCGCCAGCAGCTTGAAGGGGGCGTACCAAGAGACCCAGTACTTC.

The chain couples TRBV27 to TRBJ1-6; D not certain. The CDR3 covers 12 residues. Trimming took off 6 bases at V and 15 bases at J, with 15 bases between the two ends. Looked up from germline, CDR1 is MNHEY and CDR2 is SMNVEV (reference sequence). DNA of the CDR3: TGTGCCAGCAGGGGAGGGCAGGCCCGCCTCCACTTT. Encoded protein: CASRGGQARLHF.

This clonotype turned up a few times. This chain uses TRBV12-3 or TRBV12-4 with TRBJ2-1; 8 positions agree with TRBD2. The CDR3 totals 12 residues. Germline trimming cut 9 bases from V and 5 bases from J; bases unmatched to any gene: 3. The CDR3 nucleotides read TGTGCCAGACCGGGGGGGAACAATGAGCAGTTCTTC. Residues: CARPGGNNEQFF.

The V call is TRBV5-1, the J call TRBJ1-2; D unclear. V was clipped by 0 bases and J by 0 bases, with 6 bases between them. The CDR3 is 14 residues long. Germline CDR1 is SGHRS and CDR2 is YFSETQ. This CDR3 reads CASSLAQSNYGYTF. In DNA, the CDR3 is TGCGCCAGCAGCTTGGCACAGTCTAACTATGGCTACACCTTC.

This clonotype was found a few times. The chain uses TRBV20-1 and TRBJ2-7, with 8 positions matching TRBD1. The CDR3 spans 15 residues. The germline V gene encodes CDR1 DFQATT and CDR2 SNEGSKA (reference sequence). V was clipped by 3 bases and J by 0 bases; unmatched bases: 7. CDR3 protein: CSASGSGGISYEQYF. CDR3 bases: TGCAGTGCTAGCGGCTCAGGGGGCATCTCCTACGAGCAGTACTTC.

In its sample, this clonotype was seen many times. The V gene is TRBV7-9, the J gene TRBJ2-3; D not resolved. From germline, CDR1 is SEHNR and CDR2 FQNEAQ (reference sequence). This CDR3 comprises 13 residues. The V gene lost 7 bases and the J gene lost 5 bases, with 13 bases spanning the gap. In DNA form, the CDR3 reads TGTGCCAGCATCGCGCTCTGGGGAGATACGCAGTATTTT. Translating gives CASIALWGDTQYF.

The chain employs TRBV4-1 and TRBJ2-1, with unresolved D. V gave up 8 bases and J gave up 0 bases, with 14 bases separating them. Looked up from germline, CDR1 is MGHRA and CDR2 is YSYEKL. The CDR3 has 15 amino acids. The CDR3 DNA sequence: TGCGCCAGCGGCCCCCCATTTAGCTCCTACAATGAGCAGTTCTTC. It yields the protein CASGPPFSSYNEQFF.

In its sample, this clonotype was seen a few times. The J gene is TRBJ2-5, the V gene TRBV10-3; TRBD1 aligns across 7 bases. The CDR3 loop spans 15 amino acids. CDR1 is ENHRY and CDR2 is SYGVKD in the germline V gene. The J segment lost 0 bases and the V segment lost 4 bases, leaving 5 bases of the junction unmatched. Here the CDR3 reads CAISAGQRYQETQYF. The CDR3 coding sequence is TGTGCCATCAGTGCGGGACAGCGGTACCAAGAGACCCAGTACTTC.

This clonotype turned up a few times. The CDR3 loop reads CASSLNDNEQFF. The DNA of the CDR3 is TGTGCCAGCAGCTTGAACGACAATGAGCAGTTCTTC. J is TRBJ2-1 and V is TRBV5-8, with D uncertain. The V gene's germline CDR1 is SGHTS and CDR2 YDEGEE. This CDR3 has 12 residues. Trimming left V 1 base short and J 5 bases short, with 4 bases between.

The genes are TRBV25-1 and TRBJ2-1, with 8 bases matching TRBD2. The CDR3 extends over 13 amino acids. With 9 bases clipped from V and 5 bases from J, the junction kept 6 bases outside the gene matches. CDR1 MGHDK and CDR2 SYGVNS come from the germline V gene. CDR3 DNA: TGTGCCAGTTCGGGGGGGCTAAACAATGAGCAGTTCTTC. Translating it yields CASSGGLNNEQFF. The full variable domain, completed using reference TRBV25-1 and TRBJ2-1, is EADIYQTPRYLVIGTGKKITLECSQTMGHDKMYWYQQDPGMELHLIHYSYGVNSTEKGDLSSESTVSRIRTEHFPLTLESARPSHTSQYLCASSGGLNNEQFFGPGTRLTVL.

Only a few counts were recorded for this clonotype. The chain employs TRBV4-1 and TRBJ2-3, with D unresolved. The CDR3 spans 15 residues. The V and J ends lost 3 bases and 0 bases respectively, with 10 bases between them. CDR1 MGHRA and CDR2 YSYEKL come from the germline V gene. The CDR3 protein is CASSHPSGSTDTQYF. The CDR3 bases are TGCGCCAGCAGCCACCCATCGGGTAGCACAGATACGCAGTATTTT.

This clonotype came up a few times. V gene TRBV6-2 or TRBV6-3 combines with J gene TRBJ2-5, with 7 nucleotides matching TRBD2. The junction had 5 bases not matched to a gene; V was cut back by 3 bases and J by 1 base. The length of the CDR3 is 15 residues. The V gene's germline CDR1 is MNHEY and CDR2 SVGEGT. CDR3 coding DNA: TGTGCCAGCAGTTATCCAAGCGGGGTCCAAGAGACCCAGTACTTC. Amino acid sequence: CASSYPSGVQETQYF.

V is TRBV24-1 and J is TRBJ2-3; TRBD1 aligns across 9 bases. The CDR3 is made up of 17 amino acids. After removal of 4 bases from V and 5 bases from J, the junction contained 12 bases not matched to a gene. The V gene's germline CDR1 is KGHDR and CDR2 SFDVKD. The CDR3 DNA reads TGTGCCACCAGTGAAAGGACCGGGACAGGGAGGATAGATACGCAGTATTTT. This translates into CATSERTGTGRIDTQYF.

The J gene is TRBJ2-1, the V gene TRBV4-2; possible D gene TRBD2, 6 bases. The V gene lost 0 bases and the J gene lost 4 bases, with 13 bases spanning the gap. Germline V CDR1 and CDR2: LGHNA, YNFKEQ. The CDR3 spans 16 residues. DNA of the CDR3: TGTGCCAGCAGCCAAGATGTGGGGGAGGCTTACAATGAGCAGTTCTTC. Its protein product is CASSQDVGEAYNEQFF.

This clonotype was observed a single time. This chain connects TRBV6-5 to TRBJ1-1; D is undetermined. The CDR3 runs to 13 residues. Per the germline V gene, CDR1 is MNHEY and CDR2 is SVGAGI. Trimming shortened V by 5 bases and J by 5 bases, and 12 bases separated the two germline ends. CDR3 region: CASSIGFGTEAFF. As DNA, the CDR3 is TGTGCCAGCAGTATAGGGTTCGGGACTGAAGCTTTCTTT.